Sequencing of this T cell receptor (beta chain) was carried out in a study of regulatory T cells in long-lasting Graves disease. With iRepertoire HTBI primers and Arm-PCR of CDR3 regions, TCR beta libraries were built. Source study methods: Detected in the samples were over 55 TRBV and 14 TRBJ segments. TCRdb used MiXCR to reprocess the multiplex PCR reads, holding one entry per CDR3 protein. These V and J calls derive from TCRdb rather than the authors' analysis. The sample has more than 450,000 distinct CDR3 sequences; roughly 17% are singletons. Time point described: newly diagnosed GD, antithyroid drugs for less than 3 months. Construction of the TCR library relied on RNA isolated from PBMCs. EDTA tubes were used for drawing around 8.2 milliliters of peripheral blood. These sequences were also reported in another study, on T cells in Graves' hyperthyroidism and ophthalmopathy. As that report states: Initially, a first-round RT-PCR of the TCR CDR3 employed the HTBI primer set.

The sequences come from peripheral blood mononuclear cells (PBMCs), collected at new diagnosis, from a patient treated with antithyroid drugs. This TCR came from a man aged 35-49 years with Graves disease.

For the CDR3, the DNA is TGCAGTGCTCTACCTTACACAGATACGCAGTATTTT. It is translated as CSALPYTDTQYF. The chain is built from TRBV20-1 and TRBJ2-3, with unresolved D. This CDR3 has 12 residues. V lost 5 bases, J lost 2 bases, and 8 bases lay in between. Germline lookup yields CDR1 DFQATT and CDR2 SNEGSKA (reference sequence).